This T cell receptor beta chain was identified in a study of blood T cell repertoires in COVID-19. Overall study context: There were acute and convalescent COVID-19 samples, and they came from the United States, Italy and Spain. Sources were T cells, B-cell-depleted T cells, or PBMCs; the material itself was cDNA or gDNA.

In the original processing: Estimates of nucleated cell counts were drawn from the amplification of reference gene primers. TCRdb keeps only in-frame clones here, not all; method: immunoSEQ multiplex PCR. V, J and clone size were drawn from that table, and D and trimming were deduced from the DNA. The table records some 45,000 clones, approximately 80% of them present only once. V shed 0 bases and J 0 bases; nucleotides not matched to a gene: 6. Germline-derived CDR1 and CDR2 are SGHRS and YFSETQ. This CDR3 is built from 17 residues. The table lists this clone with a few counts. Sequenced material: peripheral blood. This clonotype originated in a human donor in a cohort sampled during active COVID-19. This chain connects TRBV5-1 to TRBJ2-7; TRBD2 matches at 10 bases. The CDR3 region is CASSLGVAGGSSYEQYF. In nucleotides, the CDR3 is TGCGCCAGCAGCTTGGGGGTAGCGGGAGGATCCTCCTACGAGCAGTACTTC.